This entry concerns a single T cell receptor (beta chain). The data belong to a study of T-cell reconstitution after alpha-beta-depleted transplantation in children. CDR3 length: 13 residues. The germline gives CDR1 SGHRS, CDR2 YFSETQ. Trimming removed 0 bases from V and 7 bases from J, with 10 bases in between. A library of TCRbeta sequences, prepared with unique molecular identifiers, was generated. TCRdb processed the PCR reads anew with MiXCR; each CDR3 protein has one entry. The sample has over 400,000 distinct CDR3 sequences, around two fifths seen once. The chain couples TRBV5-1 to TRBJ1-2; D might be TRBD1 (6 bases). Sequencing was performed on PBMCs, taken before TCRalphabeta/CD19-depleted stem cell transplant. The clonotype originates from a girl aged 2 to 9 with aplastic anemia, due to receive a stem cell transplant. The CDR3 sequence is CASSLDRASGYTF. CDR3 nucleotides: TGCGCCAGCAGCTTGGACAGGGCAAGTGGCTACACCTTC.